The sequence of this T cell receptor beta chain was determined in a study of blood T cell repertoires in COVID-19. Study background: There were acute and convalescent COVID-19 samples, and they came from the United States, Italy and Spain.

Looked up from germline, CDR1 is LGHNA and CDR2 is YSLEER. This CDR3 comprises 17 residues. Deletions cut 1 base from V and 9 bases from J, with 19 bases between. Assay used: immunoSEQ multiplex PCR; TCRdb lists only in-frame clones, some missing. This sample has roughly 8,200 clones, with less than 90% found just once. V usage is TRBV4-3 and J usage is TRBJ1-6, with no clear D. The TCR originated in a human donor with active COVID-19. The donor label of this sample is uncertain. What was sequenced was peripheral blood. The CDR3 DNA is TGCGCCAGCAGCCAAGCCTGGCTGTCGCCAGAGGGTTCACCCCTCCACTTT. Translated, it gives CASSQAWLSPEGSPLHF.